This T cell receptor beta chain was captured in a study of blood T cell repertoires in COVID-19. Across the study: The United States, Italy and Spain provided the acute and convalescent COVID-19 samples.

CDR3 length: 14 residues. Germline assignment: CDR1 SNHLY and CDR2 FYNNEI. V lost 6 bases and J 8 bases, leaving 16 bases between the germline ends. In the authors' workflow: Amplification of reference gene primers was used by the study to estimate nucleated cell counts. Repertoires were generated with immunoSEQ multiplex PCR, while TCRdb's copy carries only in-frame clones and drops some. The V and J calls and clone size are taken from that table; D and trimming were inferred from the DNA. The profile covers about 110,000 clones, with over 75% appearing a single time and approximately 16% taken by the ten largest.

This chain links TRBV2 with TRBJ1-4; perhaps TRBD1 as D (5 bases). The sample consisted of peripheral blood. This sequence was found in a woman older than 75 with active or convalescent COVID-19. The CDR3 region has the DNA TGTGCCAGCAGCCCTCTTTGGGGGGGAGAAAAACTGTTTTTT. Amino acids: CASSPLWGGEKLFF.